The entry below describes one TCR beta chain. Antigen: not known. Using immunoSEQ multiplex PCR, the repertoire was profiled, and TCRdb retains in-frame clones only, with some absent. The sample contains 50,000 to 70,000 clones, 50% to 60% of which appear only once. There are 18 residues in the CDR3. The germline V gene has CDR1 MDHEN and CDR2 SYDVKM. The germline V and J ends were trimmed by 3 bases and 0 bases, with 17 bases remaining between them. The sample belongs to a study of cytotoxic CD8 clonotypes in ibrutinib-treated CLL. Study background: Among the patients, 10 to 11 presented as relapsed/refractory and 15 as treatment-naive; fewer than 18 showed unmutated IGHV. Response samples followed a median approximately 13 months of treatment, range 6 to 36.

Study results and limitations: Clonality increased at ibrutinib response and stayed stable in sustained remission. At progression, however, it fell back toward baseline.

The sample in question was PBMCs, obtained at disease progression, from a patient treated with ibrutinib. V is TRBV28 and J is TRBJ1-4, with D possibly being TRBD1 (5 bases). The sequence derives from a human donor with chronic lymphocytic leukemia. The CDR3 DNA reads TGTGCCAGCAGTTTTATCGGCCAGGGCCTTGCAACTAATGAAAAACTGTTTTTT. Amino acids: CASSFIGQGLATNEKLFF.